Sequencing of this T cell receptor (beta chain) was carried out in a study of identical twins. Study conclusions and caveats: Within beta out-of-frame sequences, the excess sharing observed between twins was weaker. Reduced insertions were recorded for abundant cord blood beta clonotypes, with no such pattern in memory repertoires.

V lost 1 base and J 3 bases, leaving 15 bases between the germline ends. The germline gives CDR1 SGHDT, CDR2 YYEEEE. The CDR3 extends over 16 amino acids. TCRdb reanalysed the 5' RACE reads using MiXCR and keeps one entry per CDR3 protein. The sample comprises 600,000 to 800,000 distinct CDR3 sequences, less than 25% of which are singletons, and 4.3% rests with the top ten. Regarding this clonotype: As yet, its antigen is unknown.

The sample also formed part of further work on T cells expressing NK-cell markers. From that study: One observes that, in several donors, these clonotypes were also the leading ones within the CD3+CD56-NKG2C+ fraction. Uncertainty persisted over the HCMV specificity of expanded NKG2C+ T cell clones.

The sample comprised PBMCs. The sequence came from a woman between 18 and 29 years old in good health. J is TRBJ2-3 and V is TRBV5-6, with D perhaps TRBD2 (5 bases). CDR3 sequence reads: CASSLRSGPRTDTQYF. CDR3 in DNA: TGTGCCAGCAGCTTGAGAAGCGGCCCGCGTACAGATACGCAGTATTTT.